The subject of this entry is one T cell receptor (beta chain). This sample stems from a study of T cell responses to AZD1222 COVID-19 vaccine. Germline CDR1 is LGHDT and CDR2 is YNNKEL (reference sequence). Trimming cost V 0 bases and J 4 bases, with 31 bases left between them. CDR3 length: 22 amino acids. Only in-frame clones appear in the TCRdb table, and some are missing; sequencing was by immunoSEQ multiplex PCR. The table has roughly 120,000 clones, approximately 88% seen once. The V and J genes are TRBV3-1 (or the pseudogene TRBV3-2) and TRBJ2-1; a weak D match, TRBD1 (5 bases). This sequence originates from an adult in good health. The sequenced sample was peripheral blood, obtained on day 0 of AZD1222 vaccination. The CDR3 is CASSQDEIHCRVLVQDYNEQFF. The CDR3 bases are TGTGCCAGCAGCCAAGACGAGATTCATTGCAGGGTTCTAGTCCAAGATTACAATGAGCAGTTCTTC.